The 10 T cell receptor beta chains below all came from one sample that was sequenced in a study of shared clonotypes between healthy human individuals. The assay was immunoSEQ multiplex PCR, and TCRdb's table has in-frame clones only and misses some. The sample contains around 550,000 clones, 90% to 97% of which appear only once. Specimen: naive CD4+ T cells sorted from blood. Subset reported: CD45RA+ positively selected. These receptors were collected from a woman younger than 45 in good health.

In DNA form, the CDR3 reads TGTGCCAGCAGGCGGGACAGAAGGGCGCAAGAGACCCAGTACTTC. It specifies CASRRDRRAQETQYF. J is TRBJ2-5 and V is TRBV28, with D tentatively TRBD1 (7 bases). The V end lost 6 bases, the J end lost 2 bases, and 16 bases lay between the germline ends. Germline values: CDR1 MDHEN, CDR2 SYDVKM. The CDR3 is 15 amino acids. Full variable domain (remainder filled in from reference TRBV28 and TRBJ2-5): DVKVTQSSRYLVKRTGEKVFLECVQDMDHENMFWYRQDPGLGLRLIYFSYDVKMKEKGDIPEGYSVSREKKERFSLILESASTNQTSMYLCASRRDRRAQETQYFGPGTRLLVL.

CDR3 DNA sequence: TGTGCCAGCAGTTCCCCGTCGGGGGAGCAGTACTTC. Its protein product is CASSSPSGEQYF. This rearrangement joins TRBV28 to TRBJ2-7; a possible D gene is TRBD2 (5 bases). Germline V gene sequence: CDR1 MDHEN, CDR2 SYDVKM. CDR3 size: 12 residues. V was trimmed by 4 bases and J by 7 bases, leaving 11 bases between them.

V gene TRBV28 combines with J gene TRBJ1-6; D not resolved. Germline CDR1 and CDR2: MDHEN and SYDVKM. The CDR3 has 12 amino acids. Trimming removed 7 bases from V and 5 bases from J, with 6 bases in between. This chain's CDR3 is CASTANNSPLHF. CDR3 nucleotide sequence: TGTGCCAGCACCGCAAATAATTCACCCCTCCACTTT.

This chain links TRBV7-2 with TRBJ2-5; D remains ambiguous. Trimming took 5 bases from V and 5 from J, leaving 15 bases between them. Germline V gene data show CDR1 as SGHTA and CDR2 as FQGNSA. There are 14 residues in the CDR3. The CDR3 DNA sequence: TGTGCCAGCAGCATCCTAGGTAGTCTGGAGACCCAGTACTTC. Translation: CASSILGSLETQYF.

The V call is TRBV19, the J call TRBJ2-2; D tentatively fits TRBD1 or TRBD2 (5 bases each). V lost 5 bases, J lost 6 bases, and 13 bases lay in between. CDR1 and CDR2 from the germline V gene are LNHDA and SQIVND (reference sequence). The CDR3 has 14 residues. This chain's CDR3 is CASSFSGGAGELFF. The CDR3 DNA sequence: TGTGCCAGTAGTTTTAGTGGGGGAGCCGGGGAGCTGTTTTTT. Complete variable domain (other parts from reference TRBV19 and TRBJ2-2): DGGITQSPKYLFRKEGQNVTLSCEQNLNHDAMYWYRQDPGQGLRLIYYSQIVNDFQKGDIAEGYSVSREKKESFPLTVTSAQKNPTAFYLCASSFSGGAGELFFGEGSRLTVL.

V is TRBV4-1 and J is TRBJ1-2, with 7 bases aligning to TRBD1. The CDR3 consists of 17 residues. CDR1 is MGHRA and CDR2 is YSYEKL in the germline V gene. Trimming took 1 base from V and 1 from J; bases not matched to a gene: 9. The CDR3, as DNA: TGCGCCAGCAGCCAAGTTTTGAGACAGGGTAATAACTATGGCTACACCTTC. The encoded protein is CASSQVLRQGNNYGYTF.

The rearrangement joins TRBV18 to TRBJ2-1; 8 bases are shared with TRBD1. V lost 3 bases to trimming and J lost 6 bases; unmatched junction nucleotides: 4. Germline V gives CDR1 KGHSH, CDR2 LQKENI. This CDR3 is 14 amino acids long. CDR3 protein: CASSPGQDRNEQFF. DNA for the CDR3: TGTGCCAGCTCACCGGGACAGGATCGCAATGAGCAGTTCTTC.

The V gene is TRBV7-9, the J gene TRBJ2-7; D is unclear. There are 15 residues in the CDR3. The germline V gene encodes CDR1 SEHNR and CDR2 FQNEAQ (reference sequence). Trimming pared 1 base from V and 6 bases from J, leaving 16 bases between. The CDR3 DNA reads TGTGCCAGCAGCTTAGTACGGGTGGGTCCGTCCGAGCAGTACTTC. Translation: CASSLVRVGPSEQYF.

The rearrangement joins TRBV5-8 to TRBJ1-2; no clear D gene. Trimming took off 4 bases at V and 2 bases at J, with 3 bases between the two ends. Germline assignment: CDR1 SGHTS and CDR2 YDEGEE. The CDR3 has 11 amino acids. CDR3 sequence: CASSENYGYTF. As DNA, the CDR3 is TGTGCCAGCAGCGAGAACTATGGCTACACCTTC.

The rearrangement links TRBV28 to TRBJ2-7; a possible D gene is TRBD1 (5 bases). There are 15 residues in the CDR3. V was pared by 4 bases and J by 7 bases, with 20 bases between. Germline CDR1 and CDR2: MDHEN and SYDVKM. The CDR3 loop is CASSSHSARVGEQYF. DNA of the CDR3: TGTGCCAGCAGTTCCCACTCCGCCAGGGTGGGAGAGCAGTACTTC.